The rows below give T cell receptor beta chains drawn from one sample of a study of blood T cell repertoires in COVID-19. TCRdb's copy holds only in-frame clones and misses some; the assay was immunoSEQ multiplex PCR. The repertoire includes roughly 200,000 clones, approximately 90% of them detected once, and 2% to 2.5% sits in the top ten. The sequencing sample was made of PBMCs or T cells enriched from blood (not recorded which). The receptors shown here come from a woman in her twenties or thirties who had recovered from COVID-19. CDR3s include the opening cysteine and the closing phenylalanine or tryptophan. Each record gives: CDR3 protein, CDR3 DNA, J gene, D gene, V gene, clone size. The D gene is left open where the match is weak. A clone size is listed for some rows: how often the clone was seen (once, few, many), or a class if it is expanded.

CDR3 protein: CASSPEGENEKLFF
CDR3 DNA: TGTGCCAGCTCACCAGAGGGGGAAAACGAAAAACTGTTTTTT
J gene: TRBJ1-4
D gene: -
V gene: TRBV18
clone size: -

CDR3 protein: CASSPTSGGLTDTQYF
CDR3 DNA: TGTGCCAGCAGCCCAACTAGCGGGGGCTTAACAGATACGCAGTATTTT
J gene: TRBJ2-3
D gene: TRBD2
V gene: TRBV9
clone size: -

CDR3 protein: CASSQAGRRGYGYTF
CDR3 DNA: TGTGCCAGCAGCCAAGCCGGTCGCAGGGGATATGGCTACACCTTC
J gene: TRBJ1-2
D gene: -
V gene: TRBV14
clone size: -

CDR3 protein: CASSLLQGEKLFF
CDR3 DNA: TGTGCCAGCAGTTTGCTCCAGGGTGAAAAACTGTTTTTT
J gene: TRBJ1-4
D gene: -
V gene: TRBV12-3/TRBV12-4
clone size: -

CDR3 protein: CASSRGQGEAFF
CDR3 DNA: TGCGCCAGCAGCCGCGGACAGGGTGAAGCTTTCTTT
J gene: TRBJ1-1
D gene: TRBD1
V gene: TRBV5-1
clone size: -

CDR3 protein: CASFNRNYGYTF
CDR3 DNA: TGTGCCAGCTTTAACAGGAACTATGGCTACACCTTC
J gene: TRBJ1-2
D gene: -
V gene: TRBV6-5
clone size: few

CDR3 protein: CASSQQGVYGYTF
CDR3 DNA: TGTGCCAGCAGTCAACAGGGGGTTTATGGCTACACCTTC
J gene: TRBJ1-2
D gene: TRBD1
V gene: TRBV5-4
clone size: -

CDR3 protein: CASRRDRGETQYF
CDR3 DNA: TGTGCCAGCAGAAGGGACAGGGGGGAGACCCAGTACTTC
J gene: TRBJ2-5
D gene: TRBD1
V gene: TRBV5-4
clone size: -

CDR3 protein: CASHRRADNYGYTF
CDR3 DNA: TGTGCCAGCCACCGGAGGGCGGATAACTATGGCTACACCTTC
J gene: TRBJ1-2
D gene: -
V gene: TRBV6-5
clone size: -

CDR3 protein: CSAGHPNTEAFF
CDR3 DNA: TGCAGCGCGGGACACCCGAACACTGAAGCTTTCTTT
J gene: TRBJ1-1
D gene: -
V gene: TRBV29-1
clone size: -

CDR3 protein: CASSEAGGADTQYF
CDR3 DNA: TGTGCCAGCAGTGAAGCAGGGGGCGCAGATACGCAGTATTTT
J gene: TRBJ2-3
D gene: TRBD1
V gene: TRBV6-1
clone size: many

CDR3 protein: CASSLARGRWVTEAFF
CDR3 DNA: TGCGCCAGCAGCTTGGCCCGGGGAAGGTGGGTCACTGAAGCTTTCTTT
J gene: TRBJ1-1
D gene: -
V gene: TRBV5-1
clone size: -

CDR3 protein: CASRDTGLSGNTIYF
CDR3 DNA: TGTGCCAGCAGGGATACAGGGCTGTCTGGAAACACCATATATTTT
J gene: TRBJ1-3
D gene: -
V gene: TRBV11-2
clone size: -

CDR3 protein: CASPRLAGGDEQFF
CDR3 DNA: TGTGCCAGCCCGCGGCTAGCGGGGGGGGATGAGCAGTTCTTC
J gene: TRBJ2-1
D gene: TRBD2
V gene: TRBV6-4
clone size: -

CDR3 protein: CASSLAAGEQFF
CDR3 DNA: TGCGCCAGCAGCTTGGCAGCGGGGGAGCAGTTCTTC
J gene: TRBJ2-1
D gene: TRBD2
V gene: TRBV5-1
clone size: -

CDR3 protein: CASSLEGGGQPQHF
CDR3 DNA: TGCGCCAGCAGCTTGGAAGGGGGCGGTCAGCCCCAGCATTTT
J gene: TRBJ1-5
D gene: TRBD1
V gene: TRBV5-1
clone size: -

CDR3 protein: CASSRRTGGFAEAFF
CDR3 DNA: TGTGCCAGCAGTCGACGGACAGGGGGGTTCGCTGAAGCTTTCTTT
J gene: TRBJ1-1
D gene: TRBD1
V gene: TRBV11-2
clone size: -

CDR3 protein: CASSSQGGGNTEAFF
CDR3 DNA: TGTGCCAGCAGCTCTCAGGGGGGAGGTAACACTGAAGCTTTCTTT
J gene: TRBJ1-1
D gene: TRBD1
V gene: TRBV7-9
clone size: few